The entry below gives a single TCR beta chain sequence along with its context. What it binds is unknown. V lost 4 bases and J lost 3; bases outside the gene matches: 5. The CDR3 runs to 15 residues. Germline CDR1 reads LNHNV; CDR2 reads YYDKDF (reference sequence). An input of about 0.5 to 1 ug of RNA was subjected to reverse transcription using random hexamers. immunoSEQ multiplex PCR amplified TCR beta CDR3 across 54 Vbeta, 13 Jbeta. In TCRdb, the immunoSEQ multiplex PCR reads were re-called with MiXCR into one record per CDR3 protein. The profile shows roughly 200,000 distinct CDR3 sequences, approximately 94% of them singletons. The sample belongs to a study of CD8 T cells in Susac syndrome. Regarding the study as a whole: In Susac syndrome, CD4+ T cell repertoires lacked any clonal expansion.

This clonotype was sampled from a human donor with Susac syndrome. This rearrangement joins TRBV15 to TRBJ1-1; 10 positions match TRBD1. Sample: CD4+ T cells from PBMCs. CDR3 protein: CATSITGTGDTEAFF. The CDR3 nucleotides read TGTGCCACCAGCATAACCGGGACAGGGGACACTGAAGCTTTCTTT.